Many counts were recorded for the clone carrying this T cell receptor beta chain. Under the authors' procedure: Reference gene primers were amplified, and this amplification served to estimate nucleated cell counts. Method: immunoSEQ multiplex PCR; TCRdb's copy keeps in-frame clones and lacks some. V and J calls and clone size are as listed in that table; D and trimming were resolved from the DNA. The sample includes 70,000 or so clones, around 91% of them seen just once. The source of the sample is a study of blood T cell repertoires in COVID-19. Study as a whole: Whether acute or convalescent, the COVID-19 samples came from the United States, Italy and Spain. PBMCs, B-cell-depleted T cells, or T cells were the source of the cDNA or gDNA that made up the material.

The CDR3 has 17 residues. V was pared by 6 bases and J by 1 base, with 4 bases of the junction left unmatched. CDR1 and CDR2 from the germline V gene are MNHEY and SVGEGT. This clonotype originated in a human donor in a cohort sampled during active COVID-19. V is TRBV6-2 or TRBV6-3 and J is TRBJ2-6; TRBD2 agrees at 12 bases. The specimen sequenced was peripheral blood. Here the CDR3 DNA reads TGTGCCAGCAGCCCTAGCGGGGGGGCATCTGGGGCCAACGTCCTGACTTTC. It codes for CASSPSGGASGANVLTF.